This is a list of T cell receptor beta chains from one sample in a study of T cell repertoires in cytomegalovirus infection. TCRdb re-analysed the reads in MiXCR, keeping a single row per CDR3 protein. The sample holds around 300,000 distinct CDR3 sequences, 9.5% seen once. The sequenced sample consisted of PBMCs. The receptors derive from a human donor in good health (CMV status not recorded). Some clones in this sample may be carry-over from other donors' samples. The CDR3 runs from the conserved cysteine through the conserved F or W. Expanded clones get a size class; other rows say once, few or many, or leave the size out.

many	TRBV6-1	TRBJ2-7	CASSPLAAKVPTEQYF
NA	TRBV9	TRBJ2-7	CASSVGDSREQYF
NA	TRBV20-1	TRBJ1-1	CSASTGDTEAFF
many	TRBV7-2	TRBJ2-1	CASRGGQGRYNEQFF
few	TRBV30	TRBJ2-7	CAWSVWAGAYEQYF
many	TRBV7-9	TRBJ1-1	CASSLGTGMNTEAFF
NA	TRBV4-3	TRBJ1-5	CASSDPGGNQPQHF
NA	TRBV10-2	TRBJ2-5	CASRGGLAQTQYF
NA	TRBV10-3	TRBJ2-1	CAISAIPTEQFF
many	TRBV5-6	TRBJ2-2	CASSPGTSGTTGELFF
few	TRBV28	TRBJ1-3	CASSLRGTGAGNTIYF
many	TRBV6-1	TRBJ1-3	CASSVRGNTIYF
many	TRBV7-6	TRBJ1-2	CASSFDRVYGYTF
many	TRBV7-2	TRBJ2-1	CASSFRGGEQFF
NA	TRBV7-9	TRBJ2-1	CASSSTLGGSTLRANEQFF
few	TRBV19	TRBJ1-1	CASTPNPRSGEAFF
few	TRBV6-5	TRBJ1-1	CASRPLQGTTEAFF
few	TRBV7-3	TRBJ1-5	CASSSTKTAQHF
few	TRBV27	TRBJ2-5	CASSLTGTSGQETQYF
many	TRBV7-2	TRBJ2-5	CASSLRANQETQYF
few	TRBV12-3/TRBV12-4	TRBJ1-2	CASSHVSYGYTF
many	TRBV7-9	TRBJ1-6	CASSRDMLTGRDSPLHF
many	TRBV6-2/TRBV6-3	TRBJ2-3	CASKEAGVGTDTQYF
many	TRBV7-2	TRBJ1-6	CASSLDGMRNSPLHF
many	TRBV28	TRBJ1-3	CASSPGGWGRKGNTIYF
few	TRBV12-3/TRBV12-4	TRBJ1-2	CASSLAVRGYGYTF
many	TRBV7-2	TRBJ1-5	CASSGPNRGQPQHF
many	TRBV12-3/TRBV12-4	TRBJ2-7	CASSLKRVLGGTRAPEQYF
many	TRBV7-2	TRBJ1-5	CASSLEAARQHF
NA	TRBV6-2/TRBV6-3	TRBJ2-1	CASSSPRLAVLNEQFF
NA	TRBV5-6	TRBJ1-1	CASSSPGQPVVEAFF
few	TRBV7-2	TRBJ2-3	CASSLGGASHTQYF
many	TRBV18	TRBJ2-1	CASSPQKGLAEDNEQFF
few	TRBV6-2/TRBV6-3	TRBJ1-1	CASSAGQGWTEAFF
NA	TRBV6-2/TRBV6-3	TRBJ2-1	CASSHDVSYNEQFF
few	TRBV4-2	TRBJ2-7	CASSQVTSAKQYF
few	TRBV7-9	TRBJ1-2	CASSRGGANYGYTF
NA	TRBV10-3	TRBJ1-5	CAIRETDSSNQPQHF
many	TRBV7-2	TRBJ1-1	CASSLVSTNTEAFF
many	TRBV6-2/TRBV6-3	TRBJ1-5	CASSTRQGSNQPQHF
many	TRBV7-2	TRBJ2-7	CASSLGIVYEQYF
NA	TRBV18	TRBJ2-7	CASSQLGESEQYF
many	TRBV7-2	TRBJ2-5	CASSRTGEKETQYF
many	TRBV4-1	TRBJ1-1	CASSLGQGDEAFF
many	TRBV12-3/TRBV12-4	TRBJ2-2	CASSRLAGEAGELFF
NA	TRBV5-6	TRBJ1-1	CASSQGRIRNTEAFF
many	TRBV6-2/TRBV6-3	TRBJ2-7	CASSYAGASVAVIRTYEQYF